A selection of T cell receptor beta chains follows, all from one sample in a study of T cells in tumors after PD-1 blockade. Assay used: immunoSEQ multiplex PCR; TCRdb lists only in-frame clones, some missing. The sample has around 50,000 clones, 75% to 85% seen once; the top ten hold 16%. This specimen consisted of PBMCs, obtained before anti-PD-1 treatment. All receptors come from a human donor with basal cell carcinoma. Both conserved end residues are part of each CDR3. A D gene is named only where the DNA matches it firmly. Expanded clones are given a class, and other clones once, few, many or no size at all.

d_gene,j_gene,abundance,len,v_gene,CDR3nt,CDR3aa
.,TRBJ1-4,once,17,TRBV7-9,TGTGCCAGCAGTCGAACTCCCCTGACAGGCGGGAGCGAAAAACTGTTTTTT,CASSRTPLTGGSEKLFF
.,TRBJ2-1,few,14,TRBV7-6,TGTGCCAGCAGTGGGACTGACTCCTACAATGAGCAGTTCTTC,CASSGTDSYNEQFF
.,TRBJ2-1,.,13,TRBV10-1,TGCGCCAGCAGTGAGTCAGGGGGTAATGAGCAGTTCTTC,CASSESGGNEQFF
TRBD1,TRBJ2-7,.,15,TRBV4-1,TGCGCCAGCAGCCTTCGGACAGGCAGCTCCTACGAGCAGTACTTC,CASSLRTGSSYEQYF
.,TRBJ1-5,.,15,TRBV7-2,TGTGCCAGCAGCCCTGGGGGGGCTAGCAATCAGCCCCAGCATTTT,CASSPGGASNQPQHF
.,TRBJ2-5,.,15,TRBV18,TGTGCCAGCTCACCACAACGGGCCCCCGGGGAGACCCAGTACTTC,CASSPQRAPGETQYF
.,TRBJ1-4,.,16,TRBV5-1,TGCGCCAGCAGCTTGGCCGATTTGGCCTCCGGTGAAAAACTGTTTTTT,CASSLADLASGEKLFF
.,TRBJ2-5,.,14,TRBV28,TGTGCCAGCAGTTTAATCCGGATAACGGAGACCCAGTACTTC,CASSLIRITETQYF
TRBD1,TRBJ2-7,.,15,TRBV6-5,TGTGCCAGCAGTCACCGGGACAGGGGCTCCTACGAGCAGTACTTC,CASSHRDRGSYEQYF
.,TRBJ1-1,.,14,TRBV5-1,TGCGCCAGCAGCTTGGCCGGCGGTAACACTGAAGCTTTCTTT,CASSLAGGNTEAFF
TRBD2,TRBJ2-3,.,15,TRBV15,TGTGCCACCAGCACCAGGACTAGCGGCACAGATACGCAGTATTTT,CATSTRTSGTDTQYF
TRBD1,TRBJ2-1,.,16,TRBV19,TGTGCCAGTAGTCCGCTTAACAGGGGGCAAGACAATGAGCAGTTCTTC,CASSPLNRGQDNEQFF
.,TRBJ1-2,.,13,TRBV5-6,TGTGCCAGCAGCTCCATCCGAGGAAATGGCTACACCTTC,CASSSIRGNGYTF
.,TRBJ1-6,.,16,TRBV7-2,TGTGCCAGCAGCTCCTCCGGGAACGCCTATAATTCACCCCTCCACTTT,CASSSSGNAYNSPLHF
.,TRBJ1-5,.,17,TRBV15,TGTGCCACCAGCAGACGGCCGGGGGCGGCAAGCAATCAGCCCCAGCATTTT,CATSRRPGAASNQPQHF
.,TRBJ2-5,.,15,TRBV7-2,TGTGCCAGCAGCTTAGTGTGGGTTCTCCAAGAGACCCAGTACTTC,CASSLVWVLQETQYF
.,TRBJ1-5,.,14,TRBV2,TGTGCCAGCTCCGCGACAACGCTAAATCAGCCCCAGCATTTT,CASSATTLNQPQHF
.,TRBJ2-6,.,14,TRBV20-1,TGCAGTGCTAGTCCCCAGATTGGGGCCAACGTCCTGACTTTC,CSASPQIGANVLTF
.,TRBJ2-7,once,14,TRBV6-5,TGTGCCAGCAGCGAGGGGACGTGGGCCCACGAGCAGTACTTC,CASSEGTWAHEQYF
TRBD1,TRBJ2-5,.,15,TRBV6-5,TGTGCCAGCAGCGTAGGACAGGCAAGCCAAGAGACCCAGTACTTC,CASSVGQASQETQYF
TRBD1,TRBJ2-7,.,13,TRBV19,TGTGCCAGTAGTACCGGGACAGGTTACGAGCAGTACTTC,CASSTGTGYEQYF
TRBD1,TRBJ1-1,once,16,TRBV10-2,TGCGCCAGCAGTGAGGCTTACAGGGGAAGAGGCACTGAAGCTTTCTTT,CASSEAYRGRGTEAFF
.,TRBJ2-1,.,13,TRBV7-6,TGTGCCAGCAGCTTAATACAGTACAATGAGCAGTTCTTC,CASSLIQYNEQFF
.,TRBJ1-2,.,11,TRBV20-1,TGCAGTGCTAGTGTCATCTATGGCTACACCTTC,CSASVIYGYTF
.,TRBJ1-5,.,14,TRBV6-1,TGTGCCAGCAGTGAATGGCTCAGAAATCAGCCCCAGCATTTT,CASSEWLRNQPQHF
.,TRBJ2-3,.,13,TRBV9,TGTGCCAGCAGCGTAGAGGGGTTGGGCACGCAGTATTTT,CASSVEGLGTQYF
TRBD2,TRBJ2-3,.,15,TRBV10-2,TGCGCCAGCAGTATAAGCGGGAGTGGAACAGATACGCAGTATTTT,CASSISGSGTDTQYF
.,TRBJ2-6,.,16,TRBV7-2,TGTGCCAGCAGCTTAGTCTGGGGCTCTGGGGCCAACGTCCTGACTTTC,CASSLVWGSGANVLTF
TRBD1,TRBJ1-5,.,13,TRBV7-3,TGTGCCAGCAGCCCCGGGACAGATCAGCCCCAGCATTTT,CASSPGTDQPQHF
.,TRBJ1-1,.,11,TRBV3-1/TRBV3-2,TGTGCCAGCAGCCAGGTCAACACCGCTTTCTTT,CASSQVNTAFF
.,TRBJ2-5,.,13,TRBV19,TGTGCCAGTAGTATACAGGGGACCCGGACCCAGTACTTC,CASSIQGTRTQYF
TRBD1,TRBJ1-1,large,15,TRBV7-8,TGTGCCAGCAGCGTATCAGGGGGTGGGACCACTGAAGCTTTCTTT,CASSVSGGGTTEAFF
TRBD2,TRBJ2-5,once,14,TRBV28,TGTGCCAGCAGTTTAGTAGCGGGGGGGGAGACCCAGTACTTC,CASSLVAGGETQYF
.,TRBJ2-4,.,15,TRBV5-1,TGCGCCAGCAGCTTGCTAGCCGGGGCCAAAAACATTCAGTACTTC,CASSLLAGAKNIQYF
.,TRBJ2-7,.,14,TRBV5-6,TGTGCCAGCAGGGCCGGGCCCCGAGGGTACGAGCAGTACTTC,CASRAGPRGYEQYF
.,TRBJ2-3,once,14,TRBV2,TGTGCCAGCAGTACACAGGGCCTTGTGGATACGCAGTATTTT,CASSTQGLVDTQYF
.,TRBJ1-2,.,11,TRBV6-1,TGTGCCAGCAGTGAGGCCCATGGCTACACCTTC,CASSEAHGYTF
TRBD2,TRBJ2-1,.,15,TRBV7-7,TGTGCTAGCAGCTACGGACTAGCGGCCTACAATGAGCAGTTCTTC,CASSYGLAAYNEQFF
.,TRBJ1-2,once,12,TRBV6-5,TGTGCCAGCAAAGGCAGTAACTATGGCTACACCTTC,CASKGSNYGYTF
.,TRBJ2-2,.,14,TRBV3-1/TRBV3-2,TGTGCCAGCAGCCACGGGGGAGTGGGCGGGGAGCTGTTTTTT,CASSHGGVGGELFF
.,TRBJ1-3,.,17,TRBV6-1,TGTGCCAGCAGTGAAGAGGGTTGGGGACGATCTGGAAACACCATATATTTT,CASSEEGWGRSGNTIYF
.,TRBJ2-5,.,13,TRBV2,TGTGCCAGCAGTCGGGACCCTGAGGAGACCCAGTACTTC,CASSRDPEETQYF
.,TRBJ1-1,.,13,TRBV30,TGTGCCTGGAGTATACAGTACAACACTGAAGCTTTCTTT,CAWSIQYNTEAFF
.,TRBJ2-2,.,17,TRBV7-9,TGTGCCAGCAGCCCCCCAAGAATCAAAACCAACACCGGGGAGCTGTTTTTT,CASSPPRIKTNTGELFF
.,TRBJ2-5,.,13,TRBV7-2,TGTGCCAGCAGCTTGGCGGGAAAGGTGACCCAGTACTTC,CASSLAGKVTQYF